What follows are 6 T cell receptor beta chains derived from one specimen sequenced in a study of shared clonotypes between healthy human individuals. The repertoire was sequenced with immunoSEQ multiplex PCR; TCRdb's copy has only in-frame clones and lacks some. Here the sample spans 2 million to 2.5 million clones, 90% to 96% being singletons. The sequencing sample was made of naive CD4+ T cells sorted from blood. As to subset: CD45RA+ positively selected. The receptors shown here come from a man in his late teens or twenties in good health.

Notes on this clone: The junction departs from the called germline gene at one end, perhaps through a read error. CDR3 DNA: TGTGCCAGCAGCCCACTCGTGTCCTCCGAGCAGTACTTC. Its protein product is CASSPLVSSEQYF. V gene TRBV9 combines with J gene TRBJ2-7; D gene unclear. Germline CDR1 SGDLS, CDR2 YYNGEE. The CDR3 length is 13 residues.

This rearrangement joins TRBV11-2 to TRBJ2-7; a possible D gene is TRBD2 (6 bases). Germline CDR1 and CDR2: SGHAT and FQNNGV. Trimming cost V 0 bases and J 2 bases, with 14 bases left between them. The length of the CDR3 is 16 residues. In DNA form, the CDR3 reads TGTGCCAGCAGCTTAGATGGCGGGACGGGGCCCTACGAGCAGTACTTC. Its protein product is CASSLDGGTGPYEQYF.

The chain employs TRBV27 and TRBJ1-5; 9 bases are a match to TRBD1. The CDR3 runs to 15 residues. V gave up 5 bases and J gave up 7 bases; unmatched junction bases: 9. CDR1 and CDR2 from the germline V gene are MNHEY and SMNVEV (reference sequence). The DNA of the CDR3 is TGTGCCAGCAGTCCCGGGGACAGGGTAAGGCAGCCCCAGCATTTT. Its translation is CASSPGDRVRQPQHF.

Written as DNA, the CDR3 is TGCGCCAGCAGCCGGGGGCAGTTTAATGAAAAACTGTTTTTT. Translating gives CASSRGQFNEKLFF. The rearrangement joins TRBV5-1 to TRBJ1-4; D is possibly TRBD1 (6 bases). Germline V gene lookup returns CDR1 SGHRS and CDR2 YFSETQ. The ends were cut back, 4 bases at V and 4 bases at J, with 11 bases in the middle. CDR3 length equals 14 residues. The full variable domain, completed using reference TRBV5-1 and TRBJ1-4, is KAGVTQTPRYLIKTRGQQVTLSCSPISGHRSVSWYQQTPGQGLQFLFEYFSETQRNKGNFPGRFSGRQFSNSRSEMNVSTLELGDSALYLCASSRGQFNEKLFFGSGTQLSVL.

This sequence joins TRBV7-3 and TRBJ2-3; D gene ambiguous. V lost 1 base to trimming and J lost 7 bases, with 9 bases between them. The CDR3 runs to 13 residues. Looked up from germline, CDR1 is SGHTA and CDR2 is FQGTGA. The CDR3: CASSLRARNTQYF. As DNA, the CDR3 is TGTGCCAGCAGCTTAAGAGCGCGGAATACGCAGTATTTT. Full variable domain (remainder filled in from reference TRBV7-3 and TRBJ2-3): GAGVSQTPSNKVTEKGKYVELRCDPISGHTALYWYRQSLGQGPEFLIYFQGTGAADDSGLPNDRFFAVRPEGSVSTLKIQRTERGDSAVYLCASSLRARNTQYFGPGTRLTVL.

The chain joins TRBV27 to TRBJ2-7, with 7 bases fitting TRBD1. The J segment lost 3 bases and the V segment lost 7 bases, leaving 12 bases of the junction unmatched. Germline CDR1 MNHEY, CDR2 SMNVEV (reference sequence). This CDR3 comprises 15 residues. The CDR3: CASTLTGTDHYEQYF. The CDR3 nucleotides are TGTGCCAGCACCCTTACCGGGACAGATCACTACGAGCAGTACTTC.